The rows below give T cell receptor beta chains drawn from one sample of a study of blood T cells in healthy people across ages. TCRdb re-derived calls from the 5' RACE reads in MiXCR, one entry per CDR3 protein. The repertoire holds 1.2 million to 1.5 million distinct CDR3 sequences, around 59% seen once, with more than 6% in the top ten. Sequenced sample: blood. The source of these receptors is a man aged 18 to 29 in good health. Each CDR3 is given with its conserved first and last residue. D genes are given only for firm matches.

cdr3_aa d_call v_call
CAITHKAGEGSEQFF TRBD2 TRBV10-3
CASSSYTRNYEQYF . TRBV27
CASSGGENGYEQYF . TRBV27
CASSSVEGEVYGYTF . TRBV12-3/TRBV12-4
CASSLTLGAEQFF . TRBV5-6
CSARDTLRLAGAGEQFF TRBD2 TRBV20-1
CASGLQSFQTQYF . TRBV6-2/TRBV6-3
CASSSQPSGRAFHEQFF TRBD2 TRBV27
CSVAPGGPSHEQYF TRBD2 TRBV29-1
CASSYSSTDGYTF . TRBV6-5
CSGPATSYGYTF . TRBV20-1
CATSDLTGELFF . TRBV24-1
CASTMPGGHGYTF . TRBV12-3/TRBV12-4
CASTISGNYNEQFF . TRBV9
CSADPSGIEFF TRBD2 TRBV20-1
CTSSPGTGVHEQYF TRBD1 TRBV27
CSARTSGGRGTQYF TRBD2 TRBV20-1
CSARMGKNIQYF . TRBV20-1
CSARRGTASNQPQHF TRBD1 TRBV20-1
CASSQDLLPKDRGEKLFF TRBD1 TRBV4-3
CASSISYRVNTEAFF . TRBV27
CASSQDFTEQYF . TRBV4-1
CASSFLLQMNTEAFF . TRBV5-6
CASSQARTDEQYF . TRBV4-1
CSVEEQGRGYTF . TRBV29-1
CSALDRADEQYF TRBD1 TRBV20-1
CASSLQGSRGSAVFYNEQYF TRBD1 TRBV14
CASSPRDLKLDTQYF . TRBV12-3/TRBV12-4
CSAGTTMSSGVTSTDTQYF . TRBV20-1
CASSWEEGQGYEQYF TRBD1 TRBV6-5